The 22 T cell receptor beta chains reported below all come from one sample, sequenced in a study of T cell responses to AZD1222 COVID-19 vaccine. Profiled with immunoSEQ multiplex PCR; TCRdb holds only in-frame clones, not every one. Counted here are approximately 150,000 clones, 93% occurring once; the ten biggest clones make up 5.4%. This specimen was peripheral blood, taken on day 0 of AZD1222 vaccination. Every receptor here comes from an adult in good health.

The chain recombines TRBV15 with TRBJ2-5; 8 positions agree with TRBD2. The CDR3 length is 16 residues. The trim removed 1 base at V and 4 bases at J, leaving 8 bases unmatched. Germline loops: CDR1 LNHNV, CDR2 YYDKDF (reference sequence). The CDR3 coding sequence is TGTGCCACCAGCAGAGTGGCGGGACTAGGGGCAGAGACCCAGTACTTC. Its protein is CATSRVAGLGAETQYF.

This rearrangement joins TRBV6-5 to TRBJ2-7; tentative D call: TRBD2 (5 bases). The germline V gene has CDR1 MNHEY and CDR2 SVGAGI. V was shortened by 8 bases and J by 4 bases, with 15 bases between the two germline ends. The CDR3 spans 13 residues. The CDR3 nucleotides read TGTGCCAGCGCCTCCCGGGAAGTTTACGAGCAGTACTTC. It encodes CASASREVYEQYF.

The CDR3 nucleotides are TGTGCCAGCAGTGGCCTCGGGACAGATAATTCACCCCTCCACTTT. Protein product: CASSGLGTDNSPLHF. This chain uses TRBV2 with TRBJ1-6; 7 bases map to TRBD1. V dropped 4 bases and J dropped 5; count of bases not matched to a gene: 5. Germline loops: CDR1 SNHLY, CDR2 FYNNEI. CDR3 length equals 15 residues.

The chain joins TRBV20-1 to TRBJ1-1, with D perhaps matching TRBD1 (6 bases). There are 10 residues in the CDR3. V was pared by 5 bases and J by 9 bases, with 10 bases between. Germline V lookup: CDR1 DFQATT, CDR2 SNEGSKA (reference sequence). The CDR3 sequence: CSAYRVQAFF. In DNA, the CDR3 is TGCAGTGCTTACAGGGTTCAAGCTTTCTTT.

The chain carries TRBV30 and TRBJ1-1; D gene unclear. V lost 8 bases, J lost 4 bases, and 20 bases lay in between. CDR1 GTSNPN and CDR2 SVGIG come from the germline V gene (reference sequence). CDR3 length: 14 residues. DNA for the CDR3: TGTGCCGGAAATCTTTGGGTGAAAGGCACTGAAGCTTTCTTT. It yields the protein CAGNLWVKGTEAFF. Complete variable domain (other parts from reference TRBV30 and TRBJ1-1): SQTIHQWPATLVQPVGSPLSLECTVEGTSNPNLYWYRQAAGRGLQLLFYSVGIGQISSEVPQNLSASRPQDRQFILSSKKLLLSDSGFYLCAGNLWVKGTEAFFGQGTRLTVV.

This clone has a single count. J is TRBJ1-1 and V is TRBV27; perhaps TRBD1 as D (6 bases). The V gene lost 8 bases and the J gene lost 0 bases, with 13 bases spanning the gap. Germline lookup yields CDR1 MNHEY and CDR2 SMNVEV (reference sequence). This CDR3 region has 14 residues. CDR3 in amino acids: CASSEGELNTEAFF. For the CDR3, the DNA is TGTGCCAGCTCCGAGGGGGAATTGAACACTGAAGCTTTCTTT.

The chain has TRBV15 and TRBJ1-5; TRBD1 is a possible D gene (5 bases). Germline CDR1 is LNHNV and CDR2 is YYDKDF (reference sequence). The CDR3 totals 16 residues. Trimming cost V 0 bases and J 4 bases, with 13 bases left between them. The CDR3 is CATSREIGAGNQPQHF. CDR3 DNA sequence: TGTGCCACCAGCAGAGAAATAGGGGCAGGGAATCAGCCCCAGCATTTT.

The chain employs TRBV11-3 and TRBJ2-1; TRBD2 matches at 7 bases. The CDR3 length is 15 residues. V shed 5 bases and J 6 bases; nucleotides not matched to a gene: 10. The germline V gene has CDR1 SGHNT and CDR2 YENEEA. The CDR3: CASSPDLGRSNEQFF. Written as DNA, the CDR3 is TGTGCCAGCAGCCCCGACCTCGGGAGGAGCAATGAGCAGTTCTTC.

The V call is TRBV19, the J call TRBJ2-7; D not resolved. Trimming took 3 bases from V and 3 from J, leaving 12 bases between them. The CDR3 length is 14 residues. Germline V gives CDR1 LNHDA, CDR2 SQIVND (reference sequence). The chain's CDR3 is CASSISLIGYEQYF. CDR3 nucleotide sequence: TGTGCCAGTAGTATTTCTCTAATCGGCTACGAGCAGTACTTC.

V and J are TRBV6-1 and TRBJ2-1; D is unresolved. The CDR3 is made up of 14 amino acids. The V end was cut by 3 bases, the J end by 0 bases, with 6 bases between. Germline values: CDR1 MNHNS, CDR2 SASEGT. The CDR3 nucleotides are TGTGCCAGCAGTGACCAGAACTCCTACAATGAGCAGTTCTTC. Protein product: CASSDQNSYNEQFF.

In nucleotides, the CDR3 is TGTGCCAGCAGCCAGGTGACAGGGTTGGGTGGCTACACCTTC. This encodes CASSQVTGLGGYTF. The V and J genes are TRBV4-2 and TRBJ1-2; 7 bases agree with TRBD1. This CDR3 region has 14 residues. J was trimmed by 7 bases and V by 3 bases; bases with no gene match: 8. Germline V CDR1 and CDR2: LGHNA, YNFKEQ.

The chain recombines TRBV9 with TRBJ2-7; TRBD2 agrees at 8 bases. This CDR3 has 15 residues. The V gene's germline CDR1 is SGDLS and CDR2 YYNGEE. V lost 4 bases to trimming and J lost 4 bases; unmatched junction nucleotides: 10. Written as DNA, the CDR3 is TGTGCCAGCAGCCCTACAGCCGGGAGGGGTTACGAGCAGTACTTC. Encoded protein: CASSPTAGRGYEQYF.

This clone was seen a few times. CDR3 DNA: TGTGCCAGCAGCCCTTGGACAGGCTCTGGAAACACCATATATTTT. This gives the protein CASSPWTGSGNTIYF. The chain links TRBV7-2 to TRBJ1-3; 7 nucleotides agree with TRBD1. The junction had 4 bases not matched to a gene; V was cut back by 5 bases and J by 0 bases. Looked up from germline, CDR1 is SGHTA and CDR2 is FQGNSA. The CDR3 is made up of 15 amino acids.

This chain connects TRBV19 to TRBJ2-5; D not resolved. CDR1 and CDR2 from the germline V gene are LNHDA and SQIVND (reference sequence). The length of the CDR3 is 13 residues. Trimming stripped 5 bases from V and 4 bases from J, with 11 bases between. The CDR3 DNA reads TGTGCCAGTAGTCTTCGTACCCCAGAGACCCAGTACTTC. Translated: CASSLRTPETQYF.

The chain employs TRBV27 and TRBJ1-6; weak D call: TRBD1 (5 bases). CDR3 length equals 16 residues. Looked up from germline, CDR1 is MNHEY and CDR2 is SMNVEV (reference sequence). Trimming took off 2 bases at V and 6 bases at J, with 14 bases between the two ends. CDR3 sequence: CASSLRGVEGNSPLHF. CDR3 sequence (DNA): TGTGCCAGCAGTTTAAGGGGAGTAGAGGGTAATTCACCCCTCCACTTT.

The chain has TRBV7-8 and TRBJ1-1; D gene unclear. Germline loops: CDR1 SGHVS, CDR2 FQNEAQ. V dropped 9 bases and J dropped 3 bases, with 20 bases sitting between them. CDR3 length: 15 amino acids. The CDR3 loop reads CASFRGLTSHTEAFF. Written as DNA, the CDR3 is TGTGCCAGTTTTCGTGGCCTGACAAGCCACACTGAAGCTTTCTTT.

This sequence joins TRBV12-3 or TRBV12-4 and TRBJ2-7; D might be TRBD1 or TRBD2, each matching 5 bases. Trimming pared 3 bases from V and 2 bases from J, leaving 8 bases between. This CDR3 is built from 13 residues. Here the CDR3 reads CASSFGAAYEQYF. The CDR3 coding sequence is TGTGCCAGCAGTTTCGGGGCTGCCTACGAGCAGTACTTC.

With respect to this clone: The sample holds other DNA sequences that translate to the same CDR3. The rearrangement links TRBV15 to TRBJ1-5; maybe TRBD1 (5 bases). The V end was cut by 0 bases, the J end by 7 bases, with 7 bases between. This CDR3 is built from 13 residues. Germline-derived CDR1 and CDR2 are LNHNV and YYDKDF (reference sequence). The CDR3 here is CATSRDRGQPQHF. DNA of the CDR3: TGTGCCACCAGCAGAGATCGGGGGCAGCCCCAGCATTTT.

This clone was seen only once. The chain carries TRBV2 and TRBJ1-3, with D uncertain. Trimming removed 2 bases from V and 4 bases from J, with 3 bases in between. The CDR3 length is 12 residues. From germline, CDR1 is SNHLY and CDR2 FYNNEI. Here the CDR3 DNA reads TGTGCCAGCAGTGAACAGGGAAACACCATATATTTT. This codes for CASSEQGNTIYF.

This clone was recorded a few times. The rearrangement links TRBV14 to TRBJ1-2; no definite D call. This CDR3 comprises 13 residues. Germline CDR1 SGHDN, CDR2 FVKESK. V dropped 0 bases and J dropped 4 bases, with 6 bases sitting between them. CDR3 in DNA: TGTGCCAGCAGCCAAGAAGGGTCCTATGGCTACACCTTC. It encodes CASSQEGSYGYTF. Filled out from reference TRBV14 and TRBJ1-2, the complete variable domain reads EAGVTQFPSHSVIEKGQTVTLRCDPISGHDNLYWYRRVMGKEIKFLLHFVKESKQDESGMPNNRFLAERTGGTYSTLKVQPAELEDSGVYFCASSQEGSYGYTFGSGTRLTVV.

V gene TRBV4-1 combines with J gene TRBJ2-2; 8 bases are shared with TRBD2. The germline V gene has CDR1 MGHRA and CDR2 YSYEKL. This CDR3 contains 15 residues. V was pared by 6 bases and J by 3 bases, with 6 bases of the junction left unmatched. This CDR3 reads CASRIIGGDTGELFF. CDR3 DNA sequence: TGCGCCAGCAGGATCATCGGGGGGGACACCGGGGAGCTGTTTTTT.

In this sample, this clone turned up once. The chain links TRBV6-5 to TRBJ2-7; D gene uncertain. V lost 8 bases and J 7 bases, leaving 12 bases between the germline ends. Germline CDR1 and CDR2: MNHEY and SVGAGI. The CDR3 length is 11 residues. Written as DNA, the CDR3 is TGTGCCAGCGGGGTGAGTCGAGAGCAGTACTTC. Its translation is CASGVSREQYF.